Listed below are T cell receptor beta chains from one sample, sequenced in a study of Ad26.COV2.S vaccination and SARS-CoV-2 variants. Sequenced by immunoSEQ multiplex PCR; TCRdb stores in-frame clones only, minus some. The sample consists of a few hundred thousand clones, around 90% of them appearing once. Sequences were derived from peripheral blood, sampled in a trial of Ad26.COV2.S vaccine versus placebo. These receptors came from a person aged 18-65 years who received the Ad26.COV2.S COVID-19 vaccine or a placebo. The CDR3 runs from the conserved cysteine through the conserved F or W. The D gene is left open where the match is weak. Only some rows state a clone size, as once, few, many or a class for expanded clones.

j_call,d_call,clone_size,v_call,cdr3_length,cdr3_aa,cdr3_nt
TRBJ1-1,-,-,TRBV3-1/TRBV3-2,15,CASTFKSRARAEAFF,TGTGCCAGCACTTTCAAAAGCAGGGCTAGGGCTGAAGCTTTCTTT
TRBJ1-1,-,-,TRBV15,15,CATSRDKGMNTEAFF,TGTGCCACCAGCAGAGATAAGGGAATGAACACTGAAGCTTTCTTT
TRBJ1-1,-,-,TRBV11-2,15,CASSLNRASGTEAFF,TGTGCCAGCAGCTTGAATAGAGCCTCGGGGACTGAAGCTTTCTTT
TRBJ1-6,-,few,TRBV7-3,14,CASSLMGGNSPLHF,TGTGCCAGCAGCTTAATGGGTGGTAATTCACCCCTCCACTTT
TRBJ2-7,-,once,TRBV5-1,12,CASSLGTHEQYF,TGCGCCAGCAGCCTGGGGACCCACGAGCAGTACTTC
TRBJ2-1,TRBD1,-,TRBV3-1/TRBV3-2,17,CASSQRRGTGPYNEQFF,TGTGCCAGCAGCCAGCGACGCGGGACAGGGCCTTACAATGAGCAGTTCTTC
TRBJ2-7,-,few,TRBV18,14,CASSPQGSHYEQYF,TGTGCCAGCTCACCCCAGGGAAGTCACTACGAGCAGTACTTC
TRBJ1-4,-,-,TRBV18,15,CASSQTLQDNEKLFF,TGTGCCAGCTCTCAAACCCTCCAGGATAATGAAAAACTGTTTTTT
TRBJ2-2,TRBD1,-,TRBV27,15,CASSFRTGGPGELFF,TGTGCCAGCAGTTTCCGGACAGGGGGTCCCGGGGAGCTGTTTTTT
TRBJ1-2,-,once,TRBV11-2,15,CASSLGPGIPGGYTF,TGTGCCAGCAGCTTAGGCCCCGGCATCCCGGGGGGCTACACCTTC
TRBJ2-5,TRBD1,-,TRBV9,16,CASSVDWTGAAETQYF,TGTGCCAGCAGCGTGGACTGGACAGGAGCAGCAGAGACCCAGTACTTC
TRBJ1-6,-,-,TRBV10-3,15,CAISEGRENNSPLHF,TGTGCCATCAGTGAAGGCAGGGAGAATAATTCACCCCTCCACTTT
TRBJ1-2,-,-,TRBV5-1,15,CASSDPDRTNYGYTF,TGCGCCAGCAGCGACCCGGACAGAACTAACTATGGCTACACCTTC
TRBJ2-2,TRBD2,few,TRBV5-8,15,CASSLVGLATGELFF,TGTGCCAGCAGCTTGGTGGGACTAGCAACCGGGGAGCTGTTTTTT
TRBJ1-2,-,-,TRBV30,8,CAWSVEHF,TGTGCCTGGAGTGTCGAGCACTTC
TRBJ1-5,-,-,TRBV30,13,CAWSVEVYQPQHF,TGTGCCTGGAGTGTAGAAGTTTATCAGCCCCAGCATTTT
TRBJ1-5,-,-,TRBV2,14,CASSEIGVTQPQHF,TGTGCCAGCAGTGAAATCGGGGTAACTCAGCCCCAGCATTTT
TRBJ2-7,-,-,TRBV7-6,15,CASSLGGGYSYEQYF,TGTGCCAGCAGCTTAGGAGGGGGGTACTCCTACGAGCAGTACTTC
TRBJ1-2,-,-,TRBV11-2,12,CASSLESGRYTF,TGTGCCAGCAGTCTAGAATCAGGGCGCTACACCTTC
TRBJ2-5,-,-,TRBV27,16,CASSQARTEGVETQYF,TGTGCCAGCAGTCAGGCCCGAACGGAGGGGGTCGAGACCCAGTACTTC
TRBJ2-1,TRBD2,-,TRBV6-6,16,CASSPLAGVSYNEQFF,TGTGCCAGCAGTCCCTTAGCGGGGGTCTCCTACAATGAGCAGTTCTTC
TRBJ2-7,-,-,TRBV5-1,16,CASSLGNSGPSYEQYF,TGCGCCAGCAGCTTGGGTAACTCAGGCCCGTCCTACGAGCAGTACTTC
TRBJ2-5,TRBD2,-,TRBV5-6,15,CASSLTQRGGETQYF,TGTGCCAGCAGCTTGACTCAGCGGGGAGGGGAGACCCAGTACTTC
TRBJ1-3,-,-,TRBV11-2,15,CASSFGQPSGNTIYF,TGTGCCAGCAGCTTCGGACAGCCCTCTGGAAACACCATATATTTT
TRBJ2-3,-,-,TRBV2,12,CASKPGSDTQYF,TGTGCCAGCAAGCCGGGGTCAGATACGCAGTATTTT
TRBJ1-4,-,-,TRBV5-4,14,CASSSDGSNEKLFF,TGTGCCAGCAGCTCGGACGGCTCTAATGAAAAACTGTTTTTT
TRBJ1-1,-,-,TRBV5-4,20,CASSPGPSQQWQERNTEAFF,TGTGCCAGCAGCCCGGGGCCTTCTCAACAGTGGCAGGAAAGGAACACTGAAGCTTTCTTT
TRBJ1-1,-,few,TRBV5-1,16,CASSLVLSGKDTEAFF,TGCGCCAGCAGCTTGGTTCTCTCAGGGAAGGACACTGAAGCTTTCTTT
TRBJ1-4,-,once,TRBV2,15,CASSVSGDLGEKLFF,TGTGCCAGCAGTGTCTCGGGGGATCTGGGTGAAAAACTGTTTTTT
TRBJ1-1,-,-,TRBV7-9,15,CASSLGGHMNTEAFF,TGTGCCAGCAGCTTAGGGGGACATATGAACACTGAAGCTTTCTTT
TRBJ2-5,-,many,TRBV30,14,CAWSVGGGRETQYF,TGTGCCTGGAGTGTCGGTGGGGGGAGGGAGACCCAGTACTTC
TRBJ1-5,-,-,TRBV30,13,CAWSRTTNQPQHF,TGTGCCTGGAGTAGGACTACTAATCAGCCCCAGCATTTT
TRBJ1-2,-,-,TRBV10-3,13,CAISTGYPRGYTF,TGTGCCATCAGTACAGGGTATCCTCGTGGCTACACCTTC
TRBJ1-2,-,-,TRBV28,13,CASNWGGPYGYTF,TGTGCCAGCAATTGGGGGGGCCCCTATGGCTACACCTTC
TRBJ2-7,-,once,TRBV5-4,12,CASSSRLHEQYF,TGTGCCAGCAGCTCCCGACTCCACGAGCAGTACTTC
TRBJ2-4,-,-,TRBV19,15,CASSTQPLAKNIQYF,TGTGCCAGTAGTACCCAGCCTTTAGCCAAAAACATTCAGTACTTC
TRBJ2-3,-,-,TRBV6-6,16,CASSYYDPSSTDTQYF,TGTGCCAGCAGTTACTATGACCCTTCGAGCACAGATACGCAGTATTTT
TRBJ1-5,TRBD1,once,TRBV9,15,CASSVAGQGNQPQHF,TGTGCCAGCAGCGTAGCAGGACAGGGCAATCAGCCCCAGCATTTT
TRBJ1-4,TRBD1,-,TRBV7-2,15,CASSPLDRGGRKLFF,TGTGCCAGCAGCCCCCTGGACAGGGGCGGGCGAAAACTGTTTTTT
TRBJ2-1,TRBD1,-,TRBV5-4,17,CASSPRSPGQGYNEQFF,TGTGCCAGCAGCCCTAGAAGTCCGGGACAGGGCTACAATGAGCAGTTCTTC
TRBJ1-2,-,-,TRBV5-1,13,CASSLDGLVGYTF,TGCGCCAGCAGCTTGGATGGTTTAGTCGGCTACACCTTC
TRBJ2-7,TRBD1,-,TRBV5-4,15,CASSSRGQGVYEQYF,TGTGCCAGCAGCTCGCGTGGACAGGGGGTATACGAGCAGTACTTC
TRBJ2-7,-,-,TRBV5-6,13,CASSHTDSYEQYF,TGTGCCAGCAGCCACACAGACAGCTACGAGCAGTACTTC
TRBJ1-3,TRBD1,once,TRBV4-1,16,CASSQDPTGSGNTIYF,TGCGCCAGCAGCCAAGATCCGACAGGGTCTGGAAACACCATATATTTT
TRBJ1-2,-,-,TRBV14,14,CASSPMGQIYGYTF,TGTGCCAGCAGCCCCATGGGGCAGATATATGGCTACACCTTC
TRBJ1-6,-,-,TRBV7-3,13,CASSLWGRSPLHF,TGTGCCAGCAGCTTATGGGGGCGATCACCCCTCCACTTT
TRBJ1-2,TRBD1,-,TRBV5-4,16,CASSLDSRTGGYGYTF,TGTGCCAGCAGCTTGGATTCCAGGACAGGGGGCTATGGCTACACCTTC
TRBJ2-7,-,-,TRBV21-1,14,CASSLRTGNYEQYF,TGTGCCAGCAGCCTTCGGACAGGGAACTACGAGCAGTATTTC
TRBJ2-1,-,-,TRBV5-8,13,CASSPGIYNEQFF,TGTGCCAGCAGCCCCGGGATTTACAATGAGCAGTTCTTC
TRBJ1-1,-,-,TRBV5-1,14,CASATDPGPTEAFF,TGCGCCAGCGCAACCGATCCGGGGCCCACTGAAGCTTTCTTT
TRBJ2-3,-,-,TRBV18,16,CASSPPGGASTDTQYF,TGTGCCAGCTCACCCCCCGGTGGAGCTAGCACAGATACGCAGTATTTT
TRBJ2-7,-,-,TRBV21-1,14,CAGRGGDGDYEQYF,TGTGCCGGTCGTGGGGGGGACGGGGATTACGAGCAGTACTTC